The 27 T cell receptor beta chains listed next were all sequenced from one sample in a study of long-term antiretroviral therapy in people with HIV. A v3.0 immunoSEQ assay was performed at survey level. Method: immunoSEQ multiplex PCR; TCRdb's copy keeps in-frame clones and lacks some. The sample lists around 12,000 clones; over 80% were seen once. This material consisted of unsorted PBMCs, taken around 8 years after starting antiretroviral therapy. The receptors here all came from a man aged 50 to 60 with HIV.

In this sample, this clone turned up once. The chain carries TRBV7-9 and TRBJ2-7, with D perhaps TRBD2 (6 bases). The CDR3 is made up of 19 amino acids. The V end was cut by 0 bases, the J end by 0 bases, with 21 bases between. The germline V gene has CDR1 SEHNR and CDR2 FQNEAQ (reference sequence). The DNA for the CDR3 is TGTGCCAGCAGCTTAGCGACTGGCCCCGGGGGAACCTACTCCTACGAGCAGTACTTC. This codes for CASSLATGPGGTYSYEQYF.

The gene calls are TRBV5-1 and TRBJ2-7; 7 nucleotides line up with TRBD1. CDR1 and CDR2 (germline): SGHRS, YFSETQ. The ends lost 4 bases at V and 3 bases at J; junction bases unmatched: 10. The CDR3 loop spans 15 amino acids. The chain's CDR3 is CASSPRTGRLYEQYF. CDR3 DNA sequence: TGCGCCAGCAGCCCGCGGACAGGCCGCCTCTACGAGCAGTACTTC.

The chain links TRBV2 to TRBJ2-2, with D hard to call. This CDR3 region has 17 residues. Germline-derived CDR1 and CDR2 are SNHLY and FYNNEI. Deletions cut 2 bases from V and 5 bases from J, with 18 bases between. CDR3 in amino acids: CASSEREISFGTGELFF. Written as DNA, the CDR3 is TGTGCCAGCAGTGAAAGAGAAATCAGCTTTGGGACCGGGGAGCTGTTTTTT.

This chain joins TRBV2 and TRBJ2-7, with D tentatively TRBD1 (5 bases). The CDR3 extends over 13 amino acids. Trimming left V 8 bases short and J 0 bases short, with 11 bases between. Per the germline V gene, CDR1 is SNHLY and CDR2 is FYNNEI. The CDR3 DNA sequence: TGTGCCAGCTATGGGGCCGACTCCTACGAGCAGTACTTC. Protein: CASYGADSYEQYF.

The V call is TRBV9, the J call TRBJ2-7, with D tentatively TRBD1 (5 bases). Trimming removed 3 bases at V and 7 bases at J, with 14 bases between. The CDR3 spans 13 residues. The germline CDR1 and CDR2 sequences are SGDLS and YYNGEE. This CDR3 reads CASSGTGTMEQYF. The CDR3 DNA reads TGTGCCAGCAGCGGAACAGGTACCATGGAGCAGTACTTC.

The CDR3: CASSLGDSQPQHF. CDR3 nucleotide sequence: TGTGCCAGCAGTTTGGGGGATAGCCAGCCCCAGCATTTT. The chain carries TRBV27 and TRBJ1-5, with D possibly TRBD1 on 5 matching bases. The CDR3 contains 13 residues. Germline CDR1 is MNHEY and CDR2 is SMNVEV (reference sequence). Between the trimmed V and J ends, which lost 3 bases and 7 bases, there was a span of 10 bases.

The chain combines TRBV7-9 with TRBJ2-3; 10 nucleotides line up with TRBD2. The V gene's germline CDR1 is SEHNR and CDR2 FQNEAQ (reference sequence). The ends lost 5 bases at V and 3 bases at J; junction bases unmatched: 2. This CDR3 is built from 14 residues. Here the CDR3 DNA reads TGTGCCAGCAGCCGGACTAGCGGTACAGATACGCAGTATTTT. This translates into CASSRTSGTDTQYF.

In this sample, this clone turned up once. The chain joins TRBV5-4 to TRBJ2-6; no reliable D call. The germline V gene has CDR1 SGHNT and CDR2 YYREEE (reference sequence). Trimming took off 3 bases at V and 2 bases at J, with 0 bases between the two ends. The CDR3 loop spans 12 amino acids. CDR3 protein: CASSSGANVLTF. As DNA, the CDR3 is TGTGCCAGCAGCTCTGGGGCCAACGTCCTGACTTTC.

The V call is TRBV5-5, the J call TRBJ1-2, with D hard to call. V was shortened by 3 bases and J by 12 bases, with 12 bases between the two germline ends. CDR3 length equals 11 residues. Germline V gene data show CDR1 as SGHKS and CDR2 as YYEKEE (reference sequence). The CDR3 DNA sequence: TGTGCCAGCAGCTGGGGTCAGGTCGACACCTTC. Its translation is CASSWGQVDTF.

This clone occurred a few times. This sequence joins TRBV5-1 and TRBJ2-2, with a weak D call TRBD1 (6 bases). Trimming took 0 bases from V and 3 from J, leaving 15 bases between them. The CDR3 runs 17 residues. Germline V gene sequence: CDR1 SGHRS, CDR2 YFSETQ. CDR3 sequence: CASSLVTWGLDTGELFF. Here the CDR3 DNA reads TGCGCCAGCAGCTTGGTCACGTGGGGGCTGGACACCGGGGAGCTGTTTTTT.

The chain links TRBV6-5 to TRBJ1-1, with D unresolved. Trimming pared 5 bases from V and 6 bases from J, leaving 7 bases between. The length of the CDR3 is 11 residues. The germline gives CDR1 MNHEY, CDR2 SVGAGI. DNA for the CDR3: TGTGCCAGCAGTACAGCCCCTGAAGCTTTCTTT. Translating gives CASSTAPEAFF.

This clone was counted a few times. The chain links TRBV19 to TRBJ1-1; D ambiguous. The CDR3 is 13 residues long. CDR1 and CDR2 (germline): LNHDA, SQIVND (reference sequence). Trimming pared 2 bases from V and 7 bases from J, leaving 11 bases between. CDR3 nucleotide sequence: TGTGCCAGTAGTATAACTCACTTGGGTGAAGCTTTCTTT. Protein: CASSITHLGEAFF. Complete variable domain (other parts from reference TRBV19 and TRBJ1-1): DGGITQSPKYLFRKEGQNVTLSCEQNLNHDAMYWYRQDPGQGLRLIYYSQIVNDFQKGDIAEGYSVSREKKESFPLTVTSAQKNPTAFYLCASSITHLGEAFFGQGTRLTVV.

The CDR3 DNA reads TGTGCCAGCAGCTTGGCCGGTGACTATGGCTACACCTTC. Its translation is CASSLAGDYGYTF. This chain uses TRBV5-6 with TRBJ1-2; D uncertain. The CDR3 contains 13 residues. CDR1 is SGHDT, CDR2 YYEEEE, per germline. V lost 0 bases, J lost 3 bases, and 6 bases lay in between.

J is TRBJ2-2 and V is TRBV27; tentative D call: TRBD2 (6 bases). Trimming removed 2 bases at V and 3 bases at J, with 10 bases between. The germline gives CDR1 MNHEY, CDR2 SMNVEV (reference sequence). The CDR3 runs to 15 residues. The CDR3 nucleotides read TGTGCCAGCAGTTTAGTCGGGGGATACACCGGGGAGCTGTTTTTT. Translated, it gives CASSLVGGYTGELFF.

The genes are TRBV10-3 and TRBJ2-1, with 9 bases aligning to TRBD1. J gave up 5 bases and V 6 bases, and 8 bases lay outside the gene matches. The CDR3 loop spans 15 amino acids. CDR1 is ENHRY and CDR2 is SYGVKD in the germline V gene. CDR3 residues: CAISGPGQGNNEQFF. CDR3 coding DNA: TGTGCCATCAGCGGACCGGGACAGGGAAACAATGAGCAGTTCTTC.

The chain employs TRBV27 and TRBJ1-1; the match to TRBD1 covers 10 bases. V lost 4 bases and J lost 2; bases outside the gene matches: 1. Germline assignment: CDR1 MNHEY and CDR2 SMNVEV (reference sequence). The CDR3 has 14 residues. The CDR3 bases are TGTGCCAGCAGTTCGACAGGGGGCAACACTGAAGCTTTCTTT. Its protein is CASSSTGGNTEAFF.

The chain couples TRBV10-2 to TRBJ1-2; D unresolved. There are 13 residues in the CDR3. Trimming pared 3 bases from V and 6 bases from J, leaving 11 bases between. Germline V gene data show CDR1 as WSHSY and CDR2 as SAAADI. The CDR3 bases are TGCGCCAGCAGTGAATGGGCAGAAAATGGCTACACCTTC. Translated: CASSEWAENGYTF.

V gene TRBV9 combines with J gene TRBJ2-2; 8 bases line up with TRBD2. The CDR3 runs 15 residues. With 0 bases clipped from V and 6 bases from J, the junction kept 4 bases outside the gene matches. In germline, CDR1 is SGDLS, CDR2 YYNGEE. The CDR3 sequence: CASSVAGGQAGELFF. The CDR3 coding sequence is TGTGCCAGCAGCGTAGCGGGGGGGCAGGCCGGGGAGCTGTTTTTT.

The rearrangement joins TRBV6-6 to TRBJ2-2; TRBD1 might be the D (6 bases). CDR1 is MNHNY and CDR2 is SVGAGI in the germline V gene (reference sequence). This CDR3 has 16 amino acids. V was shortened by 6 bases and J by 0 bases, with 14 bases between the two germline ends. This CDR3 reads CASRLRQVTNTGELFF. In DNA form, the CDR3 reads TGTGCCAGCAGGTTAAGACAGGTGACGAACACCGGGGAGCTGTTTTTT.

The genes are TRBV6-1 and TRBJ1-1; unclear D gene. Germline CDR1 MNHNS, CDR2 SASEGT. Trimming left V 2 bases short and J 1 base short, with 8 bases between. This CDR3 spans 14 amino acids. The CDR3 sequence: CASSEFWGNTEAFF. DNA of the CDR3: TGTGCCAGCAGTGAATTTTGGGGGAACACTGAAGCTTTCTTT.

The V call is TRBV5-6, the J call TRBJ2-1; 8 bases align to TRBD2. The CDR3 runs 11 residues. J lost 15 bases, V lost 2 bases, and 4 bases had no gene match. In germline, CDR1 is SGHDT, CDR2 YYEEEE. CDR3 amino acids: CASSFGREGFF. The CDR3 nucleotides read TGTGCCAGCAGCTTCGGACGGGAGGGGTTCTTC.

The chain combines TRBV27 with TRBJ1-1; possible D gene TRBD1, 6 bases. Germline CDR1 and CDR2: MNHEY and SMNVEV (reference sequence). V was pared by 8 bases and J by 4 bases, with 17 bases between. The CDR3 totals 14 residues. CDR3: CASRAGAPSTEAFF. The CDR3 nucleotides are TGTGCCAGCCGGGCAGGGGCCCCATCCACTGAAGCTTTCTTT.

The chain employs TRBV27 and TRBJ1-6, with 7 bases matching TRBD1. Germline CDR1 reads MNHEY; CDR2 reads SMNVEV (reference sequence). Trimming took 5 bases from V and 0 from J; bases not matched to a gene: 4. There are 16 residues in the CDR3. The CDR3 DNA sequence: TGTGCCAGCAGTCCCCGACAGGGCTCCTATAATTCACCCCTCCACTTT. Protein sequence: CASSPRQGSYNSPLHF.

The chain combines TRBV6-5 with TRBJ2-2; the match to TRBD1 covers 8 bases. Germline CDR1 is MNHEY and CDR2 is SVGAGI. V was pared by 2 bases and J by 6 bases, with 2 bases of the junction left unmatched. The CDR3 length is 14 residues. The DNA for the CDR3 is TGTGCCAGCAGTTACGTACAGGGGGCCGGGGAGCTGTTTTTT. Encoded protein: CASSYVQGAGELFF.

V usage is TRBV28 and J usage is TRBJ1-1; D not resolved. V was pared by 2 bases and J by 0 bases, with 7 bases between. This CDR3 region has 14 residues. CDR1 is MDHEN and CDR2 is SYDVKM in the germline V gene. CDR3 in amino acids: CASSLPFLNTEAFF. The CDR3 nucleotides read TGTGCCAGCAGTTTACCCTTTCTGAACACTGAAGCTTTCTTT. Filled out from reference TRBV28 and TRBJ1-1, the complete variable domain reads DVKVTQSSRYLVKRTGEKVFLECVQDMDHENMFWYRQDPGLGLRLIYFSYDVKMKEKGDIPEGYSVSREKKERFSLILESASTNQTSMYLCASSLPFLNTEAFFGQGTRLTVV.

V usage is TRBV4-1 and J usage is TRBJ2-1, with 13 nucleotides matching TRBD2. This CDR3 is built from 15 residues. V was pared by 4 bases and J by 6 bases, with 3 bases of the junction left unmatched. Germline CDR1 MGHRA, CDR2 YSYEKL. The CDR3 here is CASSPGLAGANEQFF. Written as DNA, the CDR3 is TGCGCCAGCAGCCCCGGACTAGCGGGGGCCAATGAGCAGTTCTTC.

The V call is TRBV11-3, the J call TRBJ2-4; a weak D match, TRBD2 (5 bases). There are 14 residues in the CDR3. The V gene lost 2 bases and the J gene lost 6 bases, with 11 bases spanning the gap. Germline CDR1 is SGHNT and CDR2 is YENEEA. CDR3 DNA sequence: TGTGCCAGCAGCTTATTAGACGGGGTAAACATTCAGTACTTC. Translated, it gives CASSLLDGVNIQYF.